This passage covers 10 T cell receptor beta chains from one sample sequenced in a study of T cells after yellow fever vaccination. TCRdb reprocessed the 5' RACE reads via MiXCR and lists one record per CDR3 protein. The table includes about 400,000 distinct CDR3 sequences, around a tenth detected once. The material sequenced was PBMCs, taken on the day of the first yellow fever vaccination. Receptor source: a man younger than 30 who received the YFV17D yellow fever vaccine.

This clonotype has a handful of counts. This chain uses TRBV12-3 or TRBV12-4 with TRBJ1-5; 7 nucleotides agree with TRBD1. CDR3 length: 14 residues. V lost 7 bases to trimming and J lost 1 base; unmatched junction nucleotides: 4. The CDR3 here is CASTQTGSNQPQHF. In nucleotides, the CDR3 is TGTGCCAGCACCCAGACAGGGAGCAATCAGCCCCAGCATTTT.

This clonotype was detected only a few times. This chain joins TRBV24-1 and TRBJ1-3; the D gene is possibly TRBD1 (5 bases). CDR1 and CDR2 from the germline V gene are KGHDR and SFDVKD. This CDR3 is built from 14 residues. V was shortened by 4 bases and J by 3 bases, with 9 bases between the two germline ends. CDR3 bases: TGTGCCACCAGTGACGTGGGGGTTGGAAACACCATATATTTT. This translates into CATSDVGVGNTIYF.

This clonotype has only a few counts. This rearrangement joins TRBV3-1 to TRBJ2-4; D unclear. Germline assignment: CDR1 LGHDT and CDR2 YNNKEL (reference sequence). The CDR3 contains 15 residues. V lost 1 base and J lost 0, with 7 bases in between. CDR3: CASSQGSLAKNIQYF. CDR3 nucleotide sequence: TGTGCCAGCAGCCAAGGGTCCTTAGCCAAAAACATTCAGTACTTC.

This clonotype was seen more than once but under ten times. The chain is built from TRBV7-9 and TRBJ1-1; D unclear. Trimming left V 8 bases short and J 1 base short, with 8 bases between. This CDR3 comprises 12 residues. Germline V gene lookup returns CDR1 SEHNR and CDR2 FQNEAQ (reference sequence). The CDR3 is CASDPTNTEAFF. In nucleotides, the CDR3 is TGTGCCAGCGATCCAACGAACACTGAAGCTTTCTTT.

The CDR3 spells CASSFGQGAFYEQYF. In DNA form, the CDR3 reads TGTGCCAGCAGTTTCGGACAGGGGGCGTTCTACGAGCAGTACTTC. This sequence joins TRBV27 and TRBJ2-7, with 11 nucleotides matching TRBD1. Trimming took 3 bases from V and 3 from J; bases not matched to a gene: 4. This CDR3 spans 15 amino acids. Germline assignment: CDR1 MNHEY and CDR2 SMNVEV (reference sequence).

As DNA, the CDR3 is TGTGCCAGCAGACCCGGCAGAGATGAAAAACTGTTTTTT. Its protein is CASRPGRDEKLFF. The chain combines TRBV3-1 with TRBJ1-4, with D uncertain. V was trimmed by 6 bases and J by 6 bases, leaving 11 bases between them. The CDR3 is made up of 13 amino acids. CDR1 and CDR2 (germline): LGHDT, YNNKEL (reference sequence).

This chain joins TRBV6-1 and TRBJ2-2, with 9 bases identical to TRBD1. The CDR3 is made up of 15 amino acids. With 6 bases clipped from V and 2 bases from J, the junction kept 4 bases outside the gene matches. In germline, CDR1 is MNHNS, CDR2 SASEGT. CDR3 sequence (DNA): TGTGCCAGCAGGGGGACAGGGTCTAACACCGGGGAGCTGTTTTTT. This sequence encodes CASRGTGSNTGELFF.

The chain couples TRBV2 to TRBJ2-1; 8 bases map to TRBD1. The length of the CDR3 is 15 residues. The junction had 3 bases not matched to a gene; V was cut back by 3 bases and J by 2 bases. Germline V gene sequence: CDR1 SNHLY, CDR2 FYNNEI. The CDR3 loop reads CASSDDRGTYNEQFF. CDR3 DNA: TGTGCCAGCAGTGACGACAGGGGAACCTACAATGAGCAGTTCTTC.

This sequence joins TRBV6-5 and TRBJ2-1; tentatively, D is TRBD1 (6 bases). The ends were cut back, 5 bases at V and 5 bases at J, with 22 bases in the middle. This CDR3 contains 17 residues. Germline loops: CDR1 MNHEY, CDR2 SVGAGI. CDR3 nucleotide sequence: TGTGCCAGCAGTGCCCGAGTAACAGGGAATAGACACAATGAGCAGTTCTTC. The encoded protein is CASSARVTGNRHNEQFF.

This rearrangement joins TRBV24-1 to TRBJ2-3; 7 bases are shared with TRBD1. Per the germline V gene, CDR1 is KGHDR and CDR2 is SFDVKD. The J segment lost 11 bases and the V segment lost 3 bases, leaving 16 bases of the junction unmatched. The CDR3 consists of 16 residues. CDR3 sequence reads: CATSDIRDRHLWGQYF. DNA of the CDR3: TGTGCCACCAGTGATATCCGGGACAGACATCTTTGGGGGCAGTATTTT.